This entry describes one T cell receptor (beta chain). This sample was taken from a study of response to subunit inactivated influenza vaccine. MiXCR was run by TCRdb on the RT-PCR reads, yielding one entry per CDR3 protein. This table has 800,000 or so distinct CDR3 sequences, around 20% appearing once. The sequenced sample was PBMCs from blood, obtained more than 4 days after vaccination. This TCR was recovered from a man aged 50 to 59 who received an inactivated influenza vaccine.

The chain's CDR3 is CASSLTSGGLSSYEQYF. The CDR3 DNA sequence: TGTGCCAGCAGTTTGACTAGCGGGGGCCTGAGCTCCTACGAGCAGTACTTC. V gene TRBV12-3 or TRBV12-4 combines with J gene TRBJ2-7; TRBD2 matches 12 bases. The CDR3 runs to 17 residues. J lost 0 bases, V lost 3 bases, and 6 bases had no gene match.